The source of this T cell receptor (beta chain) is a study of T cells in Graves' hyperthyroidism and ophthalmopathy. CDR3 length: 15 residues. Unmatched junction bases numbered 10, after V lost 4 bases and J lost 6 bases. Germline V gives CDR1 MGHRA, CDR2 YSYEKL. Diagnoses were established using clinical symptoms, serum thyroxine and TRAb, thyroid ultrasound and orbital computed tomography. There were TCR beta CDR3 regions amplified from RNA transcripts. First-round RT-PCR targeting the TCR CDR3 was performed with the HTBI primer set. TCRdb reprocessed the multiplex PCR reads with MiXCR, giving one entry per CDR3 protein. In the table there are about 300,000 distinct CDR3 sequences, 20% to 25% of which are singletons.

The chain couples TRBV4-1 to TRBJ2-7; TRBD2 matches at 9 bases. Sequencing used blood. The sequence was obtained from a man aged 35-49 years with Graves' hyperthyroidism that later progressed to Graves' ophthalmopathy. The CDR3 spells CASSPGASGIGEQYF. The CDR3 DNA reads TGCGCCAGCAGCCCGGGGGCTAGCGGGATAGGCGAGCAGTACTTC.